The present TCR beta chain was sequenced within a study of beta chain features in type 1 diabetes. Study-wide results and limits: VDJ junctions from type 1 diabetes patients carried fewer insertions and larger deletions.

cDNA synthesis used the whole RNA isolate, giving expressed TCRB sequences. Repertoires were generated with immunoSEQ multiplex PCR, while TCRdb's copy carries only in-frame clones and drops some. The data hold nearly 250,000 clones, with roughly 70% observed a single time. Purity above 95% was achieved in all sorted populations. As regards this clone: Its specificity is not known. This sample also contains other DNA sequences that code for the same CDR3.

This sequence originates from a man aged 25-45 years in good health. Material for sequencing was naive CD4+ T cells from blood.

The CDR3 sequence is CASSLVDTQYF. The CDR3 DNA reads TGTGCCAGCAGCTTGGTCGATACGCAGTATTTT. This chain joins TRBV7-2 and TRBJ2-3; no clear D gene. Germline CDR1 and CDR2: SGHTA and FQGNSA. CDR3 length: 11 residues. V lost 3 bases and J lost 6, with 4 bases in between.